One sample yielded the 25 T cell receptor beta chains listed below, sequenced in a study of early T cells in non-severe SARS-CoV-2 infection. One entry per CDR3 protein, called by TCRdb with MiXCR from the 5' RACE reads. This table holds some 57,000 distinct CDR3 sequences, approximately 7.6% found once. The specimen sequenced was whole blood. These receptors came from an adult who was a healthcare worker with PCR-confirmed SARS-CoV-2 infection or an uninfected control (not recorded which).

This chain connects TRBV25-1 to TRBJ1-2; D remains unclear. This CDR3 is built from 16 residues. V shed 3 bases and J shed 0 bases, with 14 bases lying between them. Per the germline V gene, CDR1 is MGHDK and CDR2 is SYGVNS. The CDR3 spells CASSDGLATANYGYTF. As DNA, the CDR3 is TGTGCCAGCAGTGATGGCTTGGCAACTGCTAACTATGGCTACACCTTC.

The chain uses TRBV20-1 and TRBJ2-3, with D unresolved. CDR3 length equals 13 residues. Germline values: CDR1 DFQATT, CDR2 SNEGSKA (reference sequence). Trimming pared 0 bases from V and 5 bases from J, leaving 9 bases between. This CDR3 reads CSARDPRKDTQYF. The CDR3 coding sequence is TGCAGTGCTAGAGATCCCCGTAAAGATACGCAGTATTTT.

This sequence joins TRBV11-2 and TRBJ2-6, with D perhaps TRBD1 (6 bases). This CDR3 comprises 16 residues. Germline-derived CDR1 and CDR2 are SGHAT and FQNNGV. V shed 5 bases and J shed 4 bases, with 15 bases lying between them. CDR3 in DNA: TGTGCCAGCAGCCCCATCAGGGGATCAGGGGCCAACGTCCTGACTTTC. Its protein product is CASSPIRGSGANVLTF. Together with reference TRBV11-2 and TRBJ2-6, the CDR3 gives the full variable domain: EAGVAQSPRYKIIEKRQSVAFWCNPISGHATLYWYQQILGQGPKLLIQFQNNGVVDDSQLPKDRFSAERLKGVDSTLKIQPAKLEDSAVYLCASSPIRGSGANVLTFGAGSRLTVL.

This clonotype showed up just a few times. The V gene is TRBV2, the J gene TRBJ1-1, with 7 bases that match TRBD1. The CDR3 length is 11 residues. Trimming cost V 8 bases and J 7 bases; bases outside gene matches: 4. Germline V gene lookup returns CDR1 SNHLY and CDR2 FYNNEI. CDR3 residues: CASWDRDEAFF. The CDR3 DNA is TGTGCCAGCTGGGACAGAGATGAAGCTTTCTTT.

This clonotype was found many times. The rearrangement uses TRBV10-3 and TRBJ2-7; a weak D match, TRBD1 (5 bases). The CDR3 is 11 amino acids. Germline CDR1 reads ENHRY; CDR2 reads SYGVKD. V was cut by 10 bases and J by 5 bases, with 12 bases left in between. CDR3 in amino acids: CATQGSDEQYF. DNA of the CDR3: TGTGCCACTCAGGGTTCCGACGAGCAGTACTTC.

The rearrangement uses TRBV12-3 or TRBV12-4 and TRBJ2-7; D is ambiguous. CDR3 length equals 14 residues. V lost 7 bases, J lost 2 bases, and 15 bases lay in between. Written as DNA, the CDR3 is TGTGCCAGCAATTCCGACAAGAACCCCTACGAGCAGTACTTC. This gives the protein CASNSDKNPYEQYF.

Many counts were recorded for this clonotype. V usage is TRBV14 and J usage is TRBJ2-3; weak D call: TRBD1 (5 bases). CDR1 is SGHDN, CDR2 FVKESK, per germline. This CDR3 contains 16 residues. V lost 6 bases, J lost 4 bases, and 20 bases lay in between. CDR3 residues: CASRGQAGYPADTQYF. The CDR3 nucleotides read TGTGCCAGCAGAGGACAAGCAGGGTATCCTGCAGATACGCAGTATTTT.

This clonotype was seen a few times. The V and J genes are TRBV20-1 and TRBJ1-3; D might be TRBD1 (5 bases). Trimming removed 1 base from V and 6 bases from J, with 13 bases in between. CDR1 and CDR2 from the germline V gene are DFQATT and SNEGSKA (reference sequence). The CDR3 has 14 amino acids. CDR3 in amino acids: CSARVVTALNTIYF. The DNA for the CDR3 is TGCAGTGCTAGAGTGGTGACAGCCTTAAACACCATATATTTT.

This clonotype has more than one count but fewer than ten. This sequence joins TRBV4-1 and TRBJ2-1; TRBD2 agrees at 13 bases. The CDR3 length is 18 residues. J was trimmed by 1 base and V by 5 bases; bases with no gene match: 8. Germline V lookup: CDR1 MGHRA, CDR2 YSYEKL. CDR3 sequence reads: CASSSGLAGVLSYNEQFF. The CDR3 region has the DNA TGCGCCAGCAGCTCCGGACTAGCGGGAGTCCTATCCTACAATGAGCAGTTCTTC.

This clonotype has only a few counts. This sequence joins TRBV2 and TRBJ2-7; D could derive from TRBD1 or TRBD2 (5 bases each). V was clipped by 6 bases and J by 2 bases, with 11 bases between them. Germline V gene data show CDR1 as SNHLY and CDR2 as FYNNEI. This CDR3 is built from 13 residues. DNA of the CDR3: TGTGCCAGCAGCCGGGACGGGACCTACGAGCAGTACTTC. Translated, it gives CASSRDGTYEQYF.

The chain joins TRBV11-2 to TRBJ2-5; TRBD2 might be the D (6 bases). Germline V gene lookup returns CDR1 SGHAT and CDR2 FQNNGV. This CDR3 region has 17 residues. Trimming pared 2 bases from V and 0 bases from J, leaving 16 bases between. CDR3 sequence (DNA): TGTGCCAGCAGCTTATCGGCTTTTGGGAGGTACCAAGAGACCCAGTACTTC. Encoded protein: CASSLSAFGRYQETQYF.

This clonotype appeared a few times. This rearrangement joins TRBV9 to TRBJ2-1; D is ambiguous. This CDR3 comprises 9 residues. V lost 7 bases, J lost 8 bases, and 4 bases lay in between. CDR1 and CDR2 from the germline V gene are SGDLS and YYNGEE. DNA for the CDR3: TGTGCCAGCGGGGATGAGCAGTTCTTC. This sequence encodes CASGDEQFF.

This rearrangement joins TRBV10-3 to TRBJ2-7; no definite D call. CDR1 and CDR2 (germline): ENHRY, SYGVKD. This CDR3 contains 12 residues. V shed 2 bases and J shed 6 bases, with 8 bases lying between them. The CDR3 spells CAISEPSAEQYF. The DNA of the CDR3 is TGTGCCATCAGTGAGCCTTCTGCCGAGCAGTACTTC.

V gene TRBV6-1 combines with J gene TRBJ2-1, with TRBD1 as a possible D gene (6 bases). Trimming cost V 3 bases and J 3 bases, with 9 bases left between them. CDR1 and CDR2 (germline): MNHNS, SASEGT. The CDR3 contains 14 residues. DNA of the CDR3: TGTGCCAGCAGTGACAGGGGTGACTACAATGAGCAGTTCTTC. Translated, it gives CASSDRGDYNEQFF.

This clonotype turned up a few times. The V gene is TRBV11-2, the J gene TRBJ1-1; TRBD1 might be the D (5 bases). CDR3 length equals 14 residues. Germline V gene data show CDR1 as SGHAT and CDR2 as FQNNGV. V gave up 7 bases and J gave up 4 bases, with 16 bases separating them. The CDR3 here is CASTQLRGSTEAFF. The CDR3 nucleotides read TGTGCCAGCACCCAGCTTAGGGGATCCACTGAAGCTTTCTTT.

There are a few counts of this clonotype. This chain connects TRBV20-1 to TRBJ2-7; D gene unclear. Germline CDR1 DFQATT, CDR2 SNEGSKA (reference sequence). The CDR3 has 14 residues. The V gene lost 4 bases and the J gene lost 0 bases, with 13 bases spanning the gap. The CDR3 sequence: CSANKDGSSYEQYF. For the CDR3, the DNA is TGCAGTGCTAATAAGGACGGAAGCTCCTACGAGCAGTACTTC.

This clonotype was detected many times. The chain employs TRBV6-6 and TRBJ2-5; a weak D match, TRBD1 (5 bases). V gave up 2 bases and J gave up 6 bases, with 13 bases separating them. Germline V gene data show CDR1 as MNHNY and CDR2 as SVGAGI (reference sequence). The CDR3 loop spans 14 amino acids. The CDR3 DNA reads as TGTGCCAGCAGTTACCAGGCAGGGCGGAAGACCCAGTACTTC. Translation gives CASSYQAGRKTQYF.

This clonotype was counted between two and nine times. This chain joins TRBV15 and TRBJ1-4; D remains ambiguous. The germline V gene encodes CDR1 LNHNV and CDR2 YYDKDF (reference sequence). V was clipped by 5 bases and J by 5 bases, with 15 bases between them. CDR3 size: 15 residues. CDR3 sequence reads: CATSGRPIANEKLFF. DNA of the CDR3: TGTGCCACCAGCGGTCGACCGATCGCAAATGAAAAACTGTTTTTT.

The table lists this clonotype with many counts. The chain is built from TRBV20-1 and TRBJ2-1; D perhaps matches TRBD2 (5 bases). Germline V gene lookup returns CDR1 DFQATT and CDR2 SNEGSKA (reference sequence). There are 13 residues in the CDR3. V lost 4 bases and J lost 1, with 8 bases in between. CDR3 region: CSAMDLSYNEQFF. CDR3 coding DNA: TGCAGTGCTATGGACTTGTCCTACAATGAGCAGTTCTTC.

This clonotype was picked up many times. The chain links TRBV4-1 to TRBJ2-5; perhaps TRBD1 as D (7 bases). The V end was cut by 0 bases, the J end by 3 bases, with 14 bases between. The CDR3 totals 16 residues. CDR1 MGHRA and CDR2 YSYEKL come from the germline V gene. The CDR3 loop is CASSQDSAGGKETQYF. The CDR3 DNA follows: TGCGCCAGCAGCCAAGATTCTGCAGGGGGGAAAGAGACCCAGTACTTC.

This clonotype is labeled as large (0.1 to 1%). This CDR3 reads CASSLVGNSNQPQHF. The CDR3 DNA follows: TGTGCCAGCAGCTTGGTTGGGAATAGCAATCAGCCCCAGCATTTT. V is TRBV5-5 and J is TRBJ1-5; unclear D gene. The germline V gene has CDR1 SGHKS and CDR2 YYEKEE (reference sequence). Between the trimmed V and J ends, which lost 0 bases and 0 bases, there was a span of 7 bases. The CDR3 spans 15 residues.

The V gene is TRBV18, the J gene TRBJ2-7; no clear D gene. Trimming shortened V by 4 bases and J by 0 bases, and 4 bases separated the two germline ends. The CDR3 length is 12 residues. Looked up from germline, CDR1 is KGHSH and CDR2 is LQKENI. The CDR3 sequence is CASSRASYEQYF. As DNA, the CDR3 is TGTGCCAGCTCACGGGCCTCCTACGAGCAGTACTTC.

This clonotype was counted a few times. The chain is built from TRBV14 and TRBJ2-1; D gene uncertain. V was pared by 1 base and J by 7 bases, with 8 bases between. From germline, CDR1 is SGHDN and CDR2 FVKESK. There are 13 residues in the CDR3. The chain's CDR3 is CASSQGGRNEQFF. The CDR3 DNA sequence: TGTGCCAGCAGCCAAGGAGGACGGAATGAGCAGTTCTTC.

This clonotype has just a few counts. The chain recombines TRBV30 with TRBJ2-6, with a weak D call TRBD2 (5 bases). Per germline, CDR1 GTSNPN and CDR2 SVGIG (reference sequence). V shed 4 bases and J shed 2 bases, with 6 bases lying between them. The CDR3 sequence is 13 residues long. The CDR3 DNA sequence: TGTGCCTGGAAACTAGCTGGGGCCAACGTCCTGACTTTC. It specifies CAWKLAGANVLTF.

The rearrangement joins TRBV27 to TRBJ2-1; the D is unclear. Trimming removed 10 bases from V and 7 bases from J, with 17 bases in between. This CDR3 region has 13 residues. Germline-derived CDR1 and CDR2 are MNHEY and SMNVEV (reference sequence). Here the CDR3 reads CATKYPGRNEQFF. The CDR3 nucleotides read TGTGCCACCAAATATCCAGGACGAAATGAGCAGTTCTTC.